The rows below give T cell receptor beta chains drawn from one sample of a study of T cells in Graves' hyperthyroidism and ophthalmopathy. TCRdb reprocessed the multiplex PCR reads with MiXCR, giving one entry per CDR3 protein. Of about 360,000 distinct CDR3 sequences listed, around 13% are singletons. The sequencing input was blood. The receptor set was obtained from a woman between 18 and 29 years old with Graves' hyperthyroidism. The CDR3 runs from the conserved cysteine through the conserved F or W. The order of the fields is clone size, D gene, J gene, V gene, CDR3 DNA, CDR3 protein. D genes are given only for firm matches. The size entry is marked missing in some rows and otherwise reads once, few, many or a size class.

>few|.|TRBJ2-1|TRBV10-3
TGTGCCATGAGTGGGAGTAGCAATGAGCAGTTCTTC
CAMSGSSNEQFF
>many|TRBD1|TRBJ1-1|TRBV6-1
TGTGCCAGCAGTGACGGACAGGGTGCAGCTTTCTTT
CASSDGQGAAFF
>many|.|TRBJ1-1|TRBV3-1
TGTGCCAGCAGCCAGAGCGGACGCACTGAAGCTTTCTTT
CASSQSGRTEAFF
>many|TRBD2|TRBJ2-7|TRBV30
TGTGCCTTTGGGACTAGCGGGAGTGGAGGCGAGCAGTACTTC
CAFGTSGSGGEQYF
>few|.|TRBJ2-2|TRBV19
TGTGCCAGTCACTGGGGCGGGACGATCACCGGGGAGCTGTTTTTT
CASHWGGTITGELFF
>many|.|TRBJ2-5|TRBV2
TGTGCCAGCAGTGAAGAGGGGGTTAAAGAGACCCAGTACTTC
CASSEEGVKETQYF
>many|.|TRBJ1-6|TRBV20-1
TGCAGTGCTAGTCGTATTGCTTCACCCCTCCACTTT
CSASRIASPLHF
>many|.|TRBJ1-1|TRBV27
TGTGCCAGCAGGGACGACAGGAGGAACACTGAAGCTTTCTTT
CASRDDRRNTEAFF
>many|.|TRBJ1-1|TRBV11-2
TGTGCCAGCAGCCGGGAGACTGAAGCTTTCTTT
CASSRETEAFF
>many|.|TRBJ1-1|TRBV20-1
TGCAGTGCTGCCAGGGACGAGAACACTGAAGCTTTCTTT
CSAARDENTEAFF
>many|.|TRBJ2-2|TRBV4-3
TGCGCCAGCAGCCAAGATGCCCCCCGGGACACCTGGAACACCGGGGAGCTGTTTTTT
CASSQDAPRDTWNTGELFF
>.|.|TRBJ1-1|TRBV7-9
TGTGCCAGCAGAATCCCCAGCTCTGAAGCTTTCTTT
CASRIPSSEAFF
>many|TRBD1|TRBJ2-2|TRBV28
TGTGCCAGCATCACAGGACAGGGGGCCCCCGGGGAGCTGTTTTTT
CASITGQGAPGELFF
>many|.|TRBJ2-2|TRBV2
TGTGCCAGCAGTGAAGGGGCGGCCACGAACACCGGGGAGCTGTTTTTT
CASSEGAATNTGELFF
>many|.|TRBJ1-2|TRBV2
TGTGCCAGCAGTGAGGTGGAGCCCTATGGCTACACCTTC
CASSEVEPYGYTF
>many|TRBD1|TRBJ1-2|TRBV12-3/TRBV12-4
TGTGCCAGCAGTTTAACAGGGGGCGCGGAAGGCTACACCTTC
CASSLTGGAEGYTF
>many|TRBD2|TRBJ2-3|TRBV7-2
TGTGCCAGCAGCTTCCGACTAGCGGCTAGCACAGATACGCAGTATTTT
CASSFRLAASTDTQYF
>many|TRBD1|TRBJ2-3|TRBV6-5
TGTGCCAGCAGTTGGACAGGGGATCTCGCAGATACGCAGTATTTT
CASSWTGDLADTQYF
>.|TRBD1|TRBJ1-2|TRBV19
TGTGCCAGTATGGTCCCCCCCGGGACAGGGACAGCTAACTATGGCTACACCTTC
CASMVPPGTGTANYGYTF
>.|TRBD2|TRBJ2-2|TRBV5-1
TGCGCCAGCCGGACTAGCACGGCCGGGGAGCTGTTTTTT
CASRTSTAGELFF
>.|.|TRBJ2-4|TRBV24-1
TGTGCCACCAGTGACTCTGGAAAAAACATTCAGTACTTC
CATSDSGKNIQYF
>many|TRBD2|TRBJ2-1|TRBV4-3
TGCGCCAGCAGCCCAAACCCCCCGGGACTAGCTAAAAGGGGGACCTACAATGAGCAGTTCTTC
CASSPNPPGLAKRGTYNEQFF
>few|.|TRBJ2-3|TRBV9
TGTGCCAGCAGCCTCACAGGCACAGGTACGCAGTATTTT
CASSLTGTGTQYF
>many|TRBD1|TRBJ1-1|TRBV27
TGTGCCAGCAGTTTCTTAGGTCTTGGACAGGGGGACACTGAAGCTTTCTTT
CASSFLGLGQGDTEAFF
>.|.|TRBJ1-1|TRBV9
TGTGCCAGCAGCGTAGCCCTTGACAGATCGGGCAATGAAGCTTTCTTT
CASSVALDRSGNEAFF
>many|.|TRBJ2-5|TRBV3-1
TGTGCCAGCAGCCAAGATACTGTAGGCAGGGGGGCGGCAGAGACCCAGTACTTC
CASSQDTVGRGAAETQYF
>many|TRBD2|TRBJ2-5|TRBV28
TGTGCCAGCAAGGCTAGCGGGAGTCGGGAGACCCAGTACTTC
CASKASGSRETQYF
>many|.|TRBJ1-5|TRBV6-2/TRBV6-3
TGTGCCAGCAGCTTCGCTCCGAGCGGATTCAATCAGCCCCAGCATTTT
CASSFAPSGFNQPQHF
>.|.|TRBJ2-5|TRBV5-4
TGTGCCAGCAGCTTCGAGGACGTCGGAGGGACCCAGTACTTC
CASSFEDVGGTQYF
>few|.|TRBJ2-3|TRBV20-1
TGCAGTGCAACCGTTAACTGGCTAGAGGCTACAGATACGCAGTATTTT
CSATVNWLEATDTQYF
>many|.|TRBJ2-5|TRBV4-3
TGCGCCAGCAGCCAAGATGGGGGGGCGGGGGAGACCCAGTACTTC
CASSQDGGAGETQYF
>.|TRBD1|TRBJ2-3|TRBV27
TGTGCCAGCAGCCCTATCCCGGCCGGGACAGGGGGCGCCCCAGATACGCAGTATTTT
CASSPIPAGTGGAPDTQYF